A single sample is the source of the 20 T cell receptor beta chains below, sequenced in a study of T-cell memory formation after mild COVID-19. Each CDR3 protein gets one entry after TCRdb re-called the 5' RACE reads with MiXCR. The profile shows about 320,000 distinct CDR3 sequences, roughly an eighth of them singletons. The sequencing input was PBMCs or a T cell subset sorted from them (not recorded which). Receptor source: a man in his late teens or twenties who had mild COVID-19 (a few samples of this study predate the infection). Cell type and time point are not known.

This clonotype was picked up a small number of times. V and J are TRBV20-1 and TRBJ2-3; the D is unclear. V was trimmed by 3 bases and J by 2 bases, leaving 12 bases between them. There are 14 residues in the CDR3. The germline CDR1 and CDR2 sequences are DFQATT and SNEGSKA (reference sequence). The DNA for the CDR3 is TGCAGTGCTAGCAGGCCAGACCACACAGATACGCAGTATTTT. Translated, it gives CSASRPDHTDTQYF.

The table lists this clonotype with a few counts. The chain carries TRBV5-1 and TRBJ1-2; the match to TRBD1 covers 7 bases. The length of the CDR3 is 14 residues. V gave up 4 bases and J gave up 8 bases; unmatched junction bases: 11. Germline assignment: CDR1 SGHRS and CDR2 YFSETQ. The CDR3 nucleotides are TGCGCCAGCAGCAGAATTACAGGGGTAGGGGGCTACACCTTC. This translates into CASSRITGVGGYTF.

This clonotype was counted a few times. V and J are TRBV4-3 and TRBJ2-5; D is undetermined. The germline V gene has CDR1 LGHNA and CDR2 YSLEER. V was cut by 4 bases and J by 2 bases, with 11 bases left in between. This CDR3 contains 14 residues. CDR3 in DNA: TGCGCCAGCAGCCCGTACCACGGACAAGAGACCCAGTACTTC. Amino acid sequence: CASSPYHGQETQYF.

DNA of the CDR3: TGTGCCTCAGAGGGGGGATGGGAGACCCAGTACTTC. This gives the protein CASEGGWETQYF. This sequence joins TRBV7-2 and TRBJ2-5, with D perhaps being TRBD1 or TRBD2 (6 bases each). This CDR3 spans 12 amino acids. The germline V gene has CDR1 SGHTA and CDR2 FQGNSA. V lost 11 bases, J lost 5 bases, and 15 bases lay in between.

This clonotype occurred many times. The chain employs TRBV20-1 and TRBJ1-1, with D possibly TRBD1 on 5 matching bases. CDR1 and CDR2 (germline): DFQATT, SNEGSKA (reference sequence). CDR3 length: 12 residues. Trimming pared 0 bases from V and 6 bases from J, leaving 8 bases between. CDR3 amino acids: CSAREWGAEAFF. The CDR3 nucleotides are TGCAGTGCTAGAGAATGGGGGGCTGAAGCTTTCTTT.

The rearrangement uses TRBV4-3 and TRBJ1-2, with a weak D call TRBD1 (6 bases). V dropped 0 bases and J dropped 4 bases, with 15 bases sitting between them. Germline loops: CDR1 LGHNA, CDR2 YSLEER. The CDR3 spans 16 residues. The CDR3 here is CASSQEIRGQTYGYTF. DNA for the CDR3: TGCGCCAGCAGCCAAGAAATCAGGGGACAAACCTATGGCTACACCTTC.

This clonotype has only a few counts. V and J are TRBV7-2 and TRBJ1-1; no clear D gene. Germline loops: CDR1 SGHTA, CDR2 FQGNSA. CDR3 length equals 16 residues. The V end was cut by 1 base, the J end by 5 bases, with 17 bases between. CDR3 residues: CASSLESPYRGTEAFF. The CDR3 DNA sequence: TGTGCCAGCAGCTTAGAGAGCCCGTACCGGGGAACTGAAGCTTTCTTT.

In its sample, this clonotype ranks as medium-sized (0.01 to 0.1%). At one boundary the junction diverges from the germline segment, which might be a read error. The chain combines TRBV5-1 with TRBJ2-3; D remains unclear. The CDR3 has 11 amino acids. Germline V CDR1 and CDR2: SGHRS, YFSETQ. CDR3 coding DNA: TGTGCCAGCAGTTTAACAGATACGCAGTATTTT. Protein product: CASSLTDTQYF.

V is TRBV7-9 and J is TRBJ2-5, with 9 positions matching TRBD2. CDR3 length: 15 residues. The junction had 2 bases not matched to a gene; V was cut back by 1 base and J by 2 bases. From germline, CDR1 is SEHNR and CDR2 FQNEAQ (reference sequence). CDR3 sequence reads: CASSLDLAGQETQYF. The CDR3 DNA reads TGTGCCAGCAGCTTAGATCTAGCGGGGCAAGAGACCCAGTACTTC.

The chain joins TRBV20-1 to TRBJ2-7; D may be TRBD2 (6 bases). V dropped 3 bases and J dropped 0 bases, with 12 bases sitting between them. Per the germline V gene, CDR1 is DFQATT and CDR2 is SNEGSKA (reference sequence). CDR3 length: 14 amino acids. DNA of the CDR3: TGCAGTGCTAGGGTCGGGGGTCTCTCCTACGAGCAGTACTTC. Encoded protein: CSARVGGLSYEQYF.

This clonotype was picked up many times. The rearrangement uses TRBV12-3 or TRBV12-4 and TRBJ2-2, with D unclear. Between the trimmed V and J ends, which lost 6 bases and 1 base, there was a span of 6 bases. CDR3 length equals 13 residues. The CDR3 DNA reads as TGTGCCAGCAGACAAGGGAACACCGGGGAGCTGTTTTTT. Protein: CASRQGNTGELFF.

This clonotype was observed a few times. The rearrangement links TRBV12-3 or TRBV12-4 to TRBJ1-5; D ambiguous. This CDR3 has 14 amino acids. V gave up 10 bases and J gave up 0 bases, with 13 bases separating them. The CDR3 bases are TGTGCCACCACCAGAGGGAATAGCAATCAGCCCCAGCATTTT. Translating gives CATTRGNSNQPQHF.

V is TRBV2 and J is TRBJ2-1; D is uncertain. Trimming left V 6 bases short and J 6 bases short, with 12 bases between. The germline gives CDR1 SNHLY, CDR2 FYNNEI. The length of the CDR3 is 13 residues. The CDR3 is CASRSALPNEQFF. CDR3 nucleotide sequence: TGTGCCAGCAGAAGTGCCCTCCCCAATGAGCAGTTCTTC.

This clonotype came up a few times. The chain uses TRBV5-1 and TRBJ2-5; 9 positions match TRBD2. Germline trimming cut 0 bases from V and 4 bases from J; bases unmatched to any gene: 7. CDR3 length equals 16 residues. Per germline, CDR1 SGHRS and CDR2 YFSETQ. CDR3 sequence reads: CASSLVAGGRRETQYF. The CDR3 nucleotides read TGCGCCAGCAGCTTGGTGGCGGGGGGGCGGAGAGAGACCCAGTACTTC.

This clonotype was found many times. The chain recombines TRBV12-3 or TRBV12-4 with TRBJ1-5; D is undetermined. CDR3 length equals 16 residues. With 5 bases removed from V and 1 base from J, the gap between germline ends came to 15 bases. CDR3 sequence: CASSPTRLDSNQPQHF. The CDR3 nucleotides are TGTGCCAGCAGTCCTACTCGTTTGGACAGCAATCAGCCCCAGCATTTT.

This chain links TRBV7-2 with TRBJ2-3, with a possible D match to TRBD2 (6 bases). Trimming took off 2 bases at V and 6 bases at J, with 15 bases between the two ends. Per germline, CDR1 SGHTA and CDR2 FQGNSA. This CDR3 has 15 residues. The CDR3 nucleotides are TGTGCCAGCAGCTTATTTCGGGGGATGGGGGATACGCAGTATTTT. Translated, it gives CASSLFRGMGDTQYF.

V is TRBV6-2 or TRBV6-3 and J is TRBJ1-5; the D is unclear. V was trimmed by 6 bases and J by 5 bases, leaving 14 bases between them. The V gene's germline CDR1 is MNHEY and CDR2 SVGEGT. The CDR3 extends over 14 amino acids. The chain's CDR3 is CASRFLWPYQPQHF. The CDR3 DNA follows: TGTGCCAGCAGGTTCCTATGGCCATATCAGCCCCAGCATTTT.

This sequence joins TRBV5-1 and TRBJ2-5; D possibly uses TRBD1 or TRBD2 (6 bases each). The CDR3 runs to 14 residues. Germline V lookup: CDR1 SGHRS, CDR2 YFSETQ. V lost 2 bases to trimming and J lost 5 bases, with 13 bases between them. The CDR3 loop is CASSFGQGRETQYF. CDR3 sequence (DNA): TGCGCCAGCAGCTTCGGCCAGGGGAGGGAGACCCAGTACTTC.

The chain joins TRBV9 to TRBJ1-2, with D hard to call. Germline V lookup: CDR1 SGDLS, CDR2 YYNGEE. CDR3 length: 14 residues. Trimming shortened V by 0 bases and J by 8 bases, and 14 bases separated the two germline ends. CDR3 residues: CASSVATGFNGYTF. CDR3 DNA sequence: TGTGCCAGCAGCGTAGCTACGGGATTCAACGGCTACACCTTC.

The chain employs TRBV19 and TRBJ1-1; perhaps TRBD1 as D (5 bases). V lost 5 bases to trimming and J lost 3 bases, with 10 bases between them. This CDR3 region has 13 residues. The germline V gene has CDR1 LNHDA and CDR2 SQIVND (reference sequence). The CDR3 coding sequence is TGTGCCAGTAGTGACCAGGGTTACACTGAAGCTTTCTTT. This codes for CASSDQGYTEAFF.